Included here is one T cell receptor beta chain sequence, with context. Its antigen is currently unknown. Sequencing was performed with immunoSEQ multiplex PCR; in TCRdb, only in-frame clones are kept and a portion is missing. The data show about 10,000 clones, with around 90% seen just once and under 2.5% held by the top ten. This sample stems from a study of immune evolution from preneoplasia to lung adenocarcinoma. General observations from the study: From normal lung to invasive adenocarcinoma, top clone frequencies appeared to decrease.

This CDR3 has 14 residues. Germline V gene sequence: CDR1 MDHEN, CDR2 SYDVKM. The J segment lost 4 bases and the V segment lost 4 bases, leaving 6 bases of the junction unmatched. The receptor was isolated from a person aged 70 to 85 with invasive lung adenocarcinoma. The V call is TRBV28, the J call TRBJ1-2; 7 nucleotides match TRBD1. The sequenced material came from FFPE invasive lung adenocarcinoma tissue. The CDR3, as DNA: TGTGCCAGCAGTTCCATCGGACAGGCCTATGGCTACACCTTC. Translating it yields CASSSIGQAYGYTF.